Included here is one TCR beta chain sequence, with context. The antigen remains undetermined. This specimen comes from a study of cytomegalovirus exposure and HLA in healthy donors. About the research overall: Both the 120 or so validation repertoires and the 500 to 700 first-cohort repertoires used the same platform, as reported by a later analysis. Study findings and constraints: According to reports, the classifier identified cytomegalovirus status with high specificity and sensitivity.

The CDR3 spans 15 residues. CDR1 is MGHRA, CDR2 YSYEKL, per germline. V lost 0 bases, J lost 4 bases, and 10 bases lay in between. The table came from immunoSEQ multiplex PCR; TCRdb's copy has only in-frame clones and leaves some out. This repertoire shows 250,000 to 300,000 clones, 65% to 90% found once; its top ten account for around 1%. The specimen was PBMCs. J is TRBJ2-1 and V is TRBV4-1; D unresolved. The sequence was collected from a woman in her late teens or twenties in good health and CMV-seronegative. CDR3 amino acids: CASSQDNRGYNEQFF. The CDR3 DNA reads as TGCGCCAGCAGCCAAGATAATCGCGGTTACAATGAGCAGTTCTTC.